A selection of T cell receptor beta chains follows, all from one sample in a study of CD8+CD57+ T cells in acquired aplastic anemia. TCRdb reprocessed the reads via MiXCR and lists one record per CDR3 protein. The data show about 160,000 distinct CDR3 sequences, 71% seen once. The sample was sorted CD4+, CD8+, or CD8+CD57+ T cells (not recorded which) from PBMCs. All receptors come from a human donor with aplastic anemia. Both conserved end residues are part of each CDR3. Each record gives: CDR3 DNA, CDR3 protein, clone size, J gene, D gene, V gene. A D gene is named only where the DNA matches it firmly. Clone size is stated in some rows and not others, as once, few, many or a class when expanded.

CDR3 DNA: TGCAGTGGCAAAGCCGGGGGCCCGAACACTGAAGCTTTCTTT
CDR3 protein: CSGKAGGPNTEAFF
clone size: .
J gene: TRBJ1-1
D gene: .
V gene: TRBV20-1

CDR3 DNA: TGTGCCACCAGCGTAACAGGGGTGGGGTACGAGCAGTACTTC
CDR3 protein: CATSVTGVGYEQYF
clone size: once
J gene: TRBJ2-7
D gene: TRBD1
V gene: TRBV15

CDR3 DNA: TGTGCCACCAGTGATTGGCGCAGGTTATTAAGCAATCAGCCCCAGCATTTT
CDR3 protein: CATSDWRRLLSNQPQHF
clone size: .
J gene: TRBJ1-5
D gene: .
V gene: TRBV24-1

CDR3 DNA: TGTGCCAGCAGCTTACGGTTAGGTGGTGAAGCTTTCTTT
CDR3 protein: CASSLRLGGEAFF
clone size: .
J gene: TRBJ1-1
D gene: .
V gene: TRBV7-9

CDR3 DNA: TGTGCCAGCAGCCGCAGAAAGGGACAGGGTCTCTACAATGAGCAGTTCTTC
CDR3 protein: CASSRRKGQGLYNEQFF
clone size: .
J gene: TRBJ2-1
D gene: TRBD1
V gene: TRBV7-9

CDR3 DNA: TGTGCCAGCAGCTTAACTAGCGGGAGGGCCGGGGAGCTGTTTTTT
CDR3 protein: CASSLTSGRAGELFF
clone size: .
J gene: TRBJ2-2
D gene: TRBD2
V gene: TRBV7-2

CDR3 DNA: TGCAGTGGGACGTTAGCGGTCGAGCAGTACTTC
CDR3 protein: CSGTLAVEQYF
clone size: few
J gene: TRBJ2-7
D gene: .
V gene: TRBV20-1

CDR3 DNA: TGCGCCAGCAGCATATCCGGGACTAGCGGCCAAGAGACCCAGTACTTC
CDR3 protein: CASSISGTSGQETQYF
clone size: .
J gene: TRBJ2-5
D gene: TRBD2
V gene: TRBV5-1

CDR3 DNA: TGTGCCAGCAGCACCCTACCCGACCGACCCTACGAGCAGTACTTC
CDR3 protein: CASSTLPDRPYEQYF
clone size: once
J gene: TRBJ2-7
D gene: .
V gene: TRBV7-8

CDR3 DNA: TGCAGTGCTAGACAGGACAGGGTGGAGACCCAGTACTTC
CDR3 protein: CSARQDRVETQYF
clone size: few
J gene: TRBJ2-5
D gene: TRBD1
V gene: TRBV20-1

CDR3 DNA: TGCAGTGCTCAGTCCGGGACTAGTGGGGTTCCAACAGATACGCAGTATTTT
CDR3 protein: CSAQSGTSGVPTDTQYF
clone size: .
J gene: TRBJ2-3
D gene: TRBD2
V gene: TRBV20-1

CDR3 DNA: TGTGCCAGCAGCGGTGACGGGGAGGGCCTCAATGAGCAGTTCTTC
CDR3 protein: CASSGDGEGLNEQFF
clone size: .
J gene: TRBJ2-1
D gene: TRBD2
V gene: TRBV7-9

CDR3 DNA: TGTGCCAGCAGCCTAGCCTCGGGAGTCACCTACGAGCAGTACTTC
CDR3 protein: CASSLASGVTYEQYF
clone size: .
J gene: TRBJ2-7
D gene: .
V gene: TRBV7-2

CDR3 DNA: TGTGCCAGTAGCCCGACTGGACTGGGGATTTACGAGCAGTACTTC
CDR3 protein: CASSPTGLGIYEQYF
clone size: .
J gene: TRBJ2-7
D gene: .
V gene: TRBV19

CDR3 DNA: TGTGCCAGCAGTTCCGTCCTTACCTACGAGCAGTACTTC
CDR3 protein: CASSSVLTYEQYF
clone size: .
J gene: TRBJ2-7
D gene: .
V gene: TRBV12-3/TRBV12-4

CDR3 DNA: TGTGCCAGCAGCCCGACGACTAGCGGAAATGAGCAGTTCTTC
CDR3 protein: CASSPTTSGNEQFF
clone size: .
J gene: TRBJ2-1
D gene: TRBD2
V gene: TRBV7-3

CDR3 DNA: TGTGCCAGCAGCTTACTGGCAGGGGGAAGCCCTGAAGCTTTCTTT
CDR3 protein: CASSLLAGGSPEAFF
clone size: .
J gene: TRBJ1-1
D gene: TRBD1
V gene: TRBV7-6

CDR3 DNA: TGTGCCAGCAGCCTAAAGGTGCAGGGATCACCCCTCCACTTT
CDR3 protein: CASSLKVQGSPLHF
clone size: few
J gene: TRBJ1-6
D gene: .
V gene: TRBV7-8

CDR3 DNA: TGTGCCAGCTCACCCCAACTAGCGGGAGGGCCAACAGATACGCGGTATTTT
CDR3 protein: CASSPQLAGGPTDTRYF
clone size: .
J gene: TRBJ2-3
D gene: TRBD2
V gene: TRBV18

CDR3 DNA: TGCAGTGCTAGAGAAGATTTCTACACTGAAGCTTTCTTT
CDR3 protein: CSAREDFYTEAFF
clone size: .
J gene: TRBJ1-1
D gene: .
V gene: TRBV20-1

CDR3 DNA: TGTGCCAGCAGCAAAGGGGGAGCACAGGACTACGAGCAGTACTTC
CDR3 protein: CASSKGGAQDYEQYF
clone size: few
J gene: TRBJ2-7
D gene: .
V gene: TRBV7-9

CDR3 DNA: TGCAGTGCTCCGACAGGGGGACATAATTCACCCCTCCACTTT
CDR3 protein: CSAPTGGHNSPLHF
clone size: few
J gene: TRBJ1-6
D gene: TRBD1
V gene: TRBV20-1

CDR3 DNA: TGTGCCATCAGTGAACTAGCGGGGACCTACAATGAGCAGTTCTTC
CDR3 protein: CAISELAGTYNEQFF
clone size: .
J gene: TRBJ2-1
D gene: TRBD2
V gene: TRBV10-3

CDR3 DNA: TGTGCCAGCAGACAGGGGTACTACAATGAGCAGTTCTTC
CDR3 protein: CASRQGYYNEQFF
clone size: few
J gene: TRBJ2-1
D gene: TRBD1
V gene: TRBV2

CDR3 DNA: TGCGCCAGCGGGGACGGGGCCGGCTACGAGCAGTACTTC
CDR3 protein: CASGDGAGYEQYF
clone size: .
J gene: TRBJ2-7
D gene: .
V gene: TRBV5-1

CDR3 DNA: TGTGCCAGCAGCCTAAGAGCGGCGGGGGCCTACCAAGAGACCCAGTACTTC
CDR3 protein: CASSLRAAGAYQETQYF
clone size: many
J gene: TRBJ2-5
D gene: .
V gene: TRBV14

CDR3 DNA: TGCAGTGACTCACTCTCCTACAATGAGCAGTTCTTC
CDR3 protein: CSDSLSYNEQFF
clone size: .
J gene: TRBJ2-1
D gene: .
V gene: TRBV20-1

CDR3 DNA: TGTGCCAGTAGTGGGGACTTGTACACCGGGGAGCTGTTTTTT
CDR3 protein: CASSGDLYTGELFF
clone size: .
J gene: TRBJ2-2
D gene: .
V gene: TRBV19

CDR3 DNA: TGTGCCAGCAGCACATTAACAGGGGTCGAGCAGTACTTC
CDR3 protein: CASSTLTGVEQYF
clone size: once
J gene: TRBJ2-7
D gene: TRBD1
V gene: TRBV5-5

CDR3 DNA: TGTGCCACCAGCTCCGGGACAGGGGGCTATGGCTACACCTTC
CDR3 protein: CATSSGTGGYGYTF
clone size: .
J gene: TRBJ1-2
D gene: TRBD1
V gene: TRBV24-1

CDR3 DNA: TGCGCCAGCAGCCAAGATTTGTGGGACAGCTACAATGAGCAGTTCTTC
CDR3 protein: CASSQDLWDSYNEQFF
clone size: .
J gene: TRBJ2-1
D gene: TRBD1
V gene: TRBV4-1

CDR3 DNA: TGTGCCAGTCCGGAGGGTCGATGGTCCTACAATGAGCAGTTCTTC
CDR3 protein: CASPEGRWSYNEQFF
clone size: once
J gene: TRBJ2-1
D gene: .
V gene: TRBV11-3

CDR3 DNA: TGTGCCAGCAGTGACATGGCAGGGGAGCTGTTTTTT
CDR3 protein: CASSDMAGELFF
clone size: .
J gene: TRBJ2-2
D gene: .
V gene: TRBV6-4

CDR3 DNA: TGCAGTGCCAGCCTTAATTACAGGGCCCGTTGGAGGAATGAGCAGTTCTTC
CDR3 protein: CSASLNYRARWRNEQFF
clone size: .
J gene: TRBJ2-1
D gene: .
V gene: TRBV20-1

CDR3 DNA: TGCGCCAGCAGCTCTCCGGGACAGGACATCTACGAGCAGTACTTC
CDR3 protein: CASSSPGQDIYEQYF
clone size: .
J gene: TRBJ2-7
D gene: TRBD1
V gene: TRBV5-1

CDR3 DNA: TGCGCCAGCAGCTTGCTAGGACTAGCGGGCTCCTACGAGCAGTACTTC
CDR3 protein: CASSLLGLAGSYEQYF
clone size: .
J gene: TRBJ2-7
D gene: TRBD2
V gene: TRBV5-1

CDR3 DNA: TGCGCCAGCAGCCGTCTAGCGGGGATCCAAGAGACCCAGTACTTC
CDR3 protein: CASSRLAGIQETQYF
clone size: .
J gene: TRBJ2-5
D gene: TRBD2
V gene: TRBV5-1

CDR3 DNA: TGTGCCAGCAGCGTAGGAGTTGGGGGCTACGAGCAGTACTTC
CDR3 protein: CASSVGVGGYEQYF
clone size: .
J gene: TRBJ2-7
D gene: .
V gene: TRBV9

CDR3 DNA: TGTGCCAGCAGCGCCCTAGCGCAGAGCTCCTACGAGCAGTACTTC
CDR3 protein: CASSALAQSSYEQYF
clone size: .
J gene: TRBJ2-7
D gene: .
V gene: TRBV6-2/TRBV6-3

CDR3 DNA: TGCAGTGCTCGCGACACGGTAAACTACGAGCAGTACTTC
CDR3 protein: CSARDTVNYEQYF
clone size: .
J gene: TRBJ2-7
D gene: .
V gene: TRBV20-1

CDR3 DNA: TGTGCCTGGAGTTTTTGGGCGACCGGGGAGCTGTTTTTT
CDR3 protein: CAWSFWATGELFF
clone size: few
J gene: TRBJ2-2
D gene: .
V gene: TRBV30

CDR3 DNA: TGCAGTGCTAGTGAGCTAGCGGATTACAATGAGCAGTTCTTC
CDR3 protein: CSASELADYNEQFF
clone size: .
J gene: TRBJ2-1
D gene: TRBD2
V gene: TRBV20-1

CDR3 DNA: TGTGCCAGCACTCTGGACAGGGGGCACACCGGGGAGCTGTTTTTT
CDR3 protein: CASTLDRGHTGELFF
clone size: .
J gene: TRBJ2-2
D gene: TRBD1
V gene: TRBV27

CDR3 DNA: TGCAGTGCCGGACTAGCGGCGAGCCACGAGCAGTACTTC
CDR3 protein: CSAGLAASHEQYF
clone size: .
J gene: TRBJ2-7
D gene: TRBD2
V gene: TRBV20-1

CDR3 DNA: TGTGCCAGCAGCCTCAGGGGCTATGGCTACACCTTC
CDR3 protein: CASSLRGYGYTF
clone size: .
J gene: TRBJ1-2
D gene: .
V gene: TRBV9

CDR3 DNA: TGTGCCACCAGCAGAGATATAGAGGGGGGGAATGGCTACACCTTC
CDR3 protein: CATSRDIEGGNGYTF
clone size: .
J gene: TRBJ1-2
D gene: .
V gene: TRBV15

CDR3 DNA: TGTGCCAGCAGCACTATGGGACAGGGTGAGGATACGCAGTATTTT
CDR3 protein: CASSTMGQGEDTQYF
clone size: .
J gene: TRBJ2-3
D gene: TRBD1
V gene: TRBV7-9

CDR3 DNA: TGCGCCAGCAGCCAAGTGTTCAGCGGGGGGGCGAAAGATACGCAGTATTTT
CDR3 protein: CASSQVFSGGAKDTQYF
clone size: .
J gene: TRBJ2-3
D gene: TRBD2
V gene: TRBV4-3

CDR3 DNA: TGTGCCAGCAGTTCGCCCGGGAAAGAGACCCAGTACTTC
CDR3 protein: CASSSPGKETQYF
clone size: .
J gene: TRBJ2-5
D gene: .
V gene: TRBV6-6

CDR3 DNA: TGTGCCAGCAGCAAGGGACAGCGGAACACCGGGGAGCTGTTTTTT
CDR3 protein: CASSKGQRNTGELFF
clone size: .
J gene: TRBJ2-2
D gene: TRBD1
V gene: TRBV7-9

CDR3 DNA: TGTGCCATCAGTGAGTCAGACAATCAGCCCCAGCATTTT
CDR3 protein: CAISESDNQPQHF
clone size: .
J gene: TRBJ1-5
D gene: .
V gene: TRBV10-3

CDR3 DNA: TGCAGTGCTAGGACCCTAGCGGGAGCATACAATGAGCAGTTCTTC
CDR3 protein: CSARTLAGAYNEQFF
clone size: .
J gene: TRBJ2-1
D gene: TRBD2
V gene: TRBV20-1

CDR3 DNA: TGTGCCACCAGTGATCTTAGACAGGGGTCAGATACGCAGTGTTTT
CDR3 protein: CATSDLRQGSDTQCF
clone size: .
J gene: TRBJ2-3
D gene: TRBD1
V gene: TRBV24-1

CDR3 DNA: TGTGCCAGCAGCTCCCAGGGTGCTGGGGCCAACGTCCTGACTTTC
CDR3 protein: CASSSQGAGANVLTF
clone size: few
J gene: TRBJ2-6
D gene: .
V gene: TRBV7-3

CDR3 DNA: TGCGCCAGCCGGGCGCTCAATGAGCAGTTCTTC
CDR3 protein: CASRALNEQFF
clone size: .
J gene: TRBJ2-1
D gene: .
V gene: TRBV10-2

CDR3 DNA: TGCAGCGTTGATAGCGGGCAGCAAGAGACCCAGTACTTC
CDR3 protein: CSVDSGQQETQYF
clone size: .
J gene: TRBJ2-5
D gene: TRBD2
V gene: TRBV29-1

CDR3 DNA: TGTGCCACCAGCAGAGAATGGACAGGCGATTACAATGAGCAGTTCTTC
CDR3 protein: CATSREWTGDYNEQFF
clone size: .
J gene: TRBJ2-1
D gene: TRBD1
V gene: TRBV15